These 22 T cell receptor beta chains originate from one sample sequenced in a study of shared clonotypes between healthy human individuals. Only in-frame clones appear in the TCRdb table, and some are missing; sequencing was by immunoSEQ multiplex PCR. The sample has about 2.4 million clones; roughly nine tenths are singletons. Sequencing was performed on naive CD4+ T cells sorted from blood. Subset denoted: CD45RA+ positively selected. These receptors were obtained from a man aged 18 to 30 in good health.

The CDR3 here is CASSTRGAGYGYTF. CDR3 DNA sequence: TGTGCCAGCAGTACCCGGGGGGCGGGTTATGGCTACACCTTC. The V and J genes are TRBV28 and TRBJ1-2; TRBD1 might be the D (6 bases). The length of the CDR3 is 14 residues. Trimming removed 5 bases at V and 5 bases at J, with 15 bases between. Germline V gives CDR1 MDHEN, CDR2 SYDVKM.

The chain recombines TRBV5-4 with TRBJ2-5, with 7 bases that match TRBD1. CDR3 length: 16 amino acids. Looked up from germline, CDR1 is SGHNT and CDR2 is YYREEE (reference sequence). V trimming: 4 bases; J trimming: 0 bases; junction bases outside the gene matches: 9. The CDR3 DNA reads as TGTGCCAGCAGCGCCCGACAGGGAGAGTACCAAGAGACCCAGTACTTC. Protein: CASSARQGEYQETQYF.

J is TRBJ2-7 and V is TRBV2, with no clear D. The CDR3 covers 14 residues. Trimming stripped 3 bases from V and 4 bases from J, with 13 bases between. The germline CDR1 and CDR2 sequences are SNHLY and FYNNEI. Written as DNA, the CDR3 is TGTGCCAGCAGTGATGTTGATATCCAATACGAGCAGTACTTC. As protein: CASSDVDIQYEQYF.

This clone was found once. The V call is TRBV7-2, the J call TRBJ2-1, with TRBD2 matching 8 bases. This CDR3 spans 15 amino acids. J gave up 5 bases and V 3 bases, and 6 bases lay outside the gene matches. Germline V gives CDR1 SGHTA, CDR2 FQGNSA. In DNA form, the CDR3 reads TGTGCCAGCAGCTTTGATAGCGGGATCAACAATGAGCAGTTCTTC. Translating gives CASSFDSGINNEQFF.

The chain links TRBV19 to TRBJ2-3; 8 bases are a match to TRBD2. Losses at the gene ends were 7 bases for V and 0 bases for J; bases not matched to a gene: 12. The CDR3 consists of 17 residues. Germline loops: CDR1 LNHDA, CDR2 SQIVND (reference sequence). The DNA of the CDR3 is TGTGCCAGTACTCTGAGCGGGAGCTCTACTAGCACAGATACGCAGTATTTT. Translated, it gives CASTLSGSSTSTDTQYF.

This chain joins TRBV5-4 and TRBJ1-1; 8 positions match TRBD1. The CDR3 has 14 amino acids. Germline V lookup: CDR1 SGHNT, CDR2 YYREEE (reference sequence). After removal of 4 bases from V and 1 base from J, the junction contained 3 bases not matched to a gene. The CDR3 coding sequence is TGTGCCAGCAGCGCGGACAGGGCGAACACTGAAGCTTTCTTT. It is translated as CASSADRANTEAFF.

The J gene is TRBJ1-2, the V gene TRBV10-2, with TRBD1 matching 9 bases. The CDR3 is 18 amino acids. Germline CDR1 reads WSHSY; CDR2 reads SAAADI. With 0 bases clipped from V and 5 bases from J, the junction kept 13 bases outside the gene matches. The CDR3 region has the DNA TGCGCCAGCAGTGAGTCGACTCCTACGGGACAGGGAAGGTATGGCTACACCTTC. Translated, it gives CASSESTPTGQGRYGYTF.

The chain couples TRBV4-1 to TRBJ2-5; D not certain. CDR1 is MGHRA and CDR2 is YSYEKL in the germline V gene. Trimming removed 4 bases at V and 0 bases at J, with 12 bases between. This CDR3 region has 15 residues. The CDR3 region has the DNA TGCGCCAGCAGCCCGCCCGGGCGCAACCAAGAGACCCAGTACTTC. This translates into CASSPPGRNQETQYF.

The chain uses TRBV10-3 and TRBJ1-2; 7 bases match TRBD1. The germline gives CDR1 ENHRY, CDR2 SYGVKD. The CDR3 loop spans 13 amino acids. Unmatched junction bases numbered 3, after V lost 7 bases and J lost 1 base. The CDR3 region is CAIKGADNYGYTF. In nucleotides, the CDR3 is TGTGCCATCAAGGGGGCCGATAACTATGGCTACACCTTC.

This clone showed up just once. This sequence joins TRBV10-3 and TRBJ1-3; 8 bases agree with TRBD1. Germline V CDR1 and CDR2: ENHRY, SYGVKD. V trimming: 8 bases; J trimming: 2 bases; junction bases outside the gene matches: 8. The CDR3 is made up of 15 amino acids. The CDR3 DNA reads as TGTGCCATCGGTCCAGGACAGGGAGCTGGAAACACCATATATTTT. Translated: CAIGPGQGAGNTIYF.

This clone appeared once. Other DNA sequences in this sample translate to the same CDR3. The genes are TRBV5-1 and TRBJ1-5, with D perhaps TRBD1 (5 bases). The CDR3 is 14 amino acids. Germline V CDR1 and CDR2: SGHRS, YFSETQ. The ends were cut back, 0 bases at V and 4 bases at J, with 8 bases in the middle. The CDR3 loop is CASSLGGPNQPQHF. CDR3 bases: TGCGCCAGCAGCTTGGGGGGACCTAATCAGCCCCAGCATTTT.

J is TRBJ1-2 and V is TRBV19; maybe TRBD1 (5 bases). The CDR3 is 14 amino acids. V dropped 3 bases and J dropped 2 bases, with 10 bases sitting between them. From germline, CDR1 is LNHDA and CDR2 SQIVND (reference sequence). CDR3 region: CASSIPGRNYGYTF. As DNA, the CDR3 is TGTGCCAGTAGTATTCCGGGACGGAACTATGGCTACACCTTC. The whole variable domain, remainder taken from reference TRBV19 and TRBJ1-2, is DGGITQSPKYLFRKEGQNVTLSCEQNLNHDAMYWYRQDPGQGLRLIYYSQIVNDFQKGDIAEGYSVSREKKESFPLTVTSAQKNPTAFYLCASSIPGRNYGYTFGSGTRLTVV.

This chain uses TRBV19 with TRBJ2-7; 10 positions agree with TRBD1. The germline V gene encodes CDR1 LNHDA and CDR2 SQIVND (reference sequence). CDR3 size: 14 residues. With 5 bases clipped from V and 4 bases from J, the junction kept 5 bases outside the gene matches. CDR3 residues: CASSSGQGGYEQYF. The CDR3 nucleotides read TGTGCCAGTAGTTCCGGACAGGGGGGATACGAGCAGTACTTC. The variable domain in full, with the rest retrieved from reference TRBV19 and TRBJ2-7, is DGGITQSPKYLFRKEGQNVTLSCEQNLNHDAMYWYRQDPGQGLRLIYYSQIVNDFQKGDIAEGYSVSREKKESFPLTVTSAQKNPTAFYLCASSSGQGGYEQYFGPGTRLTVT.

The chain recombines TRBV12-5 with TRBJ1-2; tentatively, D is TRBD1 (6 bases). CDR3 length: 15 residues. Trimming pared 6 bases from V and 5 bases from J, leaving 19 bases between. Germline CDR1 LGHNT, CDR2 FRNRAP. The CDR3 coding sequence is TGTGCTAGTGGACCGACAGAGGGGGTAGTTTATGGCTACACCTTC. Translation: CASGPTEGVVYGYTF.

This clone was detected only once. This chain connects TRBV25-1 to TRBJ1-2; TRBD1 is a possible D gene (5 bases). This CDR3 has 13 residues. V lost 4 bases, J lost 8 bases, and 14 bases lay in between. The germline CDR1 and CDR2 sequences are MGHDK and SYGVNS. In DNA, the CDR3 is TGTGCCAGCAGTGCCCCCAGGGTAGGCGGCTACACCTTC. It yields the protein CASSAPRVGGYTF.

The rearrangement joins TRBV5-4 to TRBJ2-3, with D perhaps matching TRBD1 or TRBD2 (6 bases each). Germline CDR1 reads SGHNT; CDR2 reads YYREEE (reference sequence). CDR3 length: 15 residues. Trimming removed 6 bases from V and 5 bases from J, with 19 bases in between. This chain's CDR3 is CASTLAGGRGDTQYF. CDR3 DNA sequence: TGTGCCAGCACCCTCGCCGGGGGCCGGGGAGATACGCAGTATTTT.

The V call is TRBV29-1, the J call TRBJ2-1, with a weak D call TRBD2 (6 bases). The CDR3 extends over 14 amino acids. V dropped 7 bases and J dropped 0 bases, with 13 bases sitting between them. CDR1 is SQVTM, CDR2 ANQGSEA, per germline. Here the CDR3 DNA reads TGCAGCGCGAAGAAGACTAGCTCCTACAATGAGCAGTTCTTC. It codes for CSAKKTSSYNEQFF.

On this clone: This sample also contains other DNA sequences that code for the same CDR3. This CDR3 reads CASSLGQVPSYEQYF. In nucleotides, the CDR3 is TGTGCCAGCAGCTTAGGACAGGTTCCCTCCTACGAGCAGTACTTC. V usage is TRBV7-2 and J usage is TRBJ2-7; possibly TRBD1 for D (6 bases). The CDR3 covers 15 residues. Trimming removed 1 base at V and 0 bases at J, with 10 bases between. Germline CDR1 and CDR2: SGHTA and FQGNSA.

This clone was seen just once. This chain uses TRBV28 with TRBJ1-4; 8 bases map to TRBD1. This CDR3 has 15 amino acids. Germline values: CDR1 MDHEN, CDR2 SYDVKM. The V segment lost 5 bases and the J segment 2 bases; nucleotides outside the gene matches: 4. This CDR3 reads CASSKRQGTNEKLFF. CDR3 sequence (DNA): TGTGCCAGCAGTAAACGACAGGGGACTAATGAAAAACTGTTTTTT.

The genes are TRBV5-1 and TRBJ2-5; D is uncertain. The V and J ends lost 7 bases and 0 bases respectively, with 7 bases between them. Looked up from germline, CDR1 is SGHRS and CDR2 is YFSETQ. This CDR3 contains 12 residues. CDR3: CASRLNQETQYF. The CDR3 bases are TGCGCCAGCCGCCTCAACCAAGAGACCCAGTACTTC.

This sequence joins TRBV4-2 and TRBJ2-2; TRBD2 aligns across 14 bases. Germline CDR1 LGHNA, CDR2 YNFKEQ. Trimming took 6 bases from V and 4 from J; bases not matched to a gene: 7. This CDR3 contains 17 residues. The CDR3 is CASSRLAGGPGTGELFF. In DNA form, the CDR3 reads TGTGCCAGCAGTCGACTAGCGGGGGGGCCGGGCACCGGGGAGCTGTTTTTT.

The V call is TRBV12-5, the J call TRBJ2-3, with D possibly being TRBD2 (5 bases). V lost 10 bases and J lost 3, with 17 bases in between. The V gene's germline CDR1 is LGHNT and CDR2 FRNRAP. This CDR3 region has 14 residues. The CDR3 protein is CAITSGSGTDTQYF. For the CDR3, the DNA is TGTGCTATCACCTCGGGATCCGGGACAGATACGCAGTATTTT.